These 18 T cell receptor beta chains originate from one sample sequenced in a study of radiation and T cells in renal cell carcinoma. Noted time point: baseline pretreatment blood. Treatment of the sample: 15 Gy SBRT to primary tumor, nephrectomy 4 weeks later. Repertoires were generated with immunoSEQ multiplex PCR, while TCRdb's copy carries only in-frame clones and drops some. In the table there are approximately 110,000 clones, approximately 82% of which are singletons. Specimen: blood, collected from a patient whose treatment included radiotherapy and nephrectomy. Receptor source: a woman aged 55-69 years with renal cell carcinoma.

The sample holds one count of this clone. This chain connects TRBV7-2 to TRBJ1-3, with D possibly TRBD1 on 5 matching bases. The CDR3 length is 15 residues. V was cut by 2 bases and J by 3 bases, with 11 bases left in between. Germline V lookup: CDR1 SGHTA, CDR2 FQGNSA. CDR3 protein: CASSLRGAGGNTIYF. CDR3 bases: TGTGCCAGCAGCTTAAGAGGGGCTGGTGGAAACACCATATATTTT.

J is TRBJ1-1 and V is TRBV5-1, with 12 positions matching TRBD1. Germline loops: CDR1 SGHRS, CDR2 YFSETQ. V was pared by 4 bases and J by 1 base, with 8 bases of the junction left unmatched. CDR3 size: 17 residues. The CDR3 bases are TGCGCCAGCAGCCACACCGGGACAGGGGGCAGGAACACTGAAGCTTTCTTT. Amino acids: CASSHTGTGGRNTEAFF.

The chain employs TRBV7-2 and TRBJ2-7; D is uncertain. The CDR3 runs 14 residues. Trimming cost V 1 base and J 4 bases, with 11 bases left between them. In germline, CDR1 is SGHTA, CDR2 FQGNSA. This CDR3 is CASSLELPPYEQYF. DNA for the CDR3: TGTGCCAGCAGCTTAGAACTACCTCCATACGAGCAGTACTTC.

This clone was detected once. The chain uses TRBV7-9 and TRBJ2-5, with a possible D match to TRBD1 (5 bases). The CDR3 length is 13 residues. In germline, CDR1 is SEHNR, CDR2 FQNEAQ (reference sequence). Trimming took 4 bases from V and 1 from J, leaving 7 bases between them. CDR3 nucleotides: TGTGCCAGCAGCTATGACAGCCAAGAGACCCAGTACTTC. Encoded protein: CASSYDSQETQYF.

The chain carries TRBV6-1 and TRBJ1-2, with D maybe TRBD1 (5 bases). The CDR3 length is 14 residues. Germline CDR1 MNHNS, CDR2 SASEGT. The V end was cut by 2 bases, the J end by 2 bases, with 9 bases between. CDR3 coding DNA: TGTGCCAGCAGTGAACTACAGGAGAACTATGGCTACACCTTC. Its translation is CASSELQENYGYTF.

The V and J genes are TRBV6-4 and TRBJ2-6; TRBD2 is a possible D gene (5 bases). The CDR3 runs to 15 residues. V lost 8 bases and J 2 bases, leaving 13 bases between the germline ends. Per germline, CDR1 MRHNA and CDR2 SNTAGT. In DNA, the CDR3 is TGTGCCAGCCGATCTACGAGGGCTGGGGCCAACGTCCTGACTTTC. Its protein product is CASRSTRAGANVLTF.

The CDR3 nucleotides read TGTGCCAGCAGTTTATGGATCCCGTCTCACCCTGGCGAAAATCAGCCCCAGCATTTT. Its protein is CASSLWIPSHPGENQPQHF. The chain employs TRBV28 and TRBJ1-5; D is undetermined. CDR3 length: 19 amino acids. Trimming took off 0 bases at V and 4 bases at J, with 22 bases between the two ends. The germline V gene has CDR1 MDHEN and CDR2 SYDVKM.

V is TRBV6-6 and J is TRBJ2-7, with 9 bases matching TRBD1. The CDR3 spans 12 residues. The V and J ends lost 2 bases and 10 bases, in that order; junction bases with no gene match: 3. Germline assignment: CDR1 MNHNY and CDR2 SVGAGI (reference sequence). CDR3 bases: TGTGCCAGCAGTTACGGGGGACAGGGTCAGTACTTC. This sequence encodes CASSYGGQGQYF.

A word on this clone: Distinct nucleotide sequences in the sample also encode this CDR3. The rearrangement links TRBV6-1 to TRBJ2-3; 10 bases are a match to TRBD2. The CDR3 covers 14 residues. Per germline, CDR1 MNHNS and CDR2 SASEGT. The trim removed 2 bases at V and 4 bases at J, leaving 0 bases unmatched. CDR3 bases: TGTGCCAGCAGTGAACTAGCGGGAGCAGATACGCAGTATTTT. Translating it yields CASSELAGADTQYF.

The V gene is TRBV6-1, the J gene TRBJ2-2, with 7 bases identical to TRBD1. The CDR3 is 15 amino acids. V dropped 5 bases and J dropped 0; count of bases not matched to a gene: 3. Germline CDR1 reads MNHNS; CDR2 reads SASEGT. CDR3 sequence: CASSRTGANTGELFF. The CDR3 DNA is TGTGCCAGCAGTCGGACAGGAGCGAACACCGGGGAGCTGTTTTTT.

This clone has a single count. V and J are TRBV28 and TRBJ1-1; no definite D call. V lost 7 bases and J lost 0, with 9 bases in between. This CDR3 spans 13 amino acids. Germline assignment: CDR1 MDHEN and CDR2 SYDVKM. CDR3 amino acids: CASKPQMNTEAFF. The CDR3, as DNA: TGTGCCAGCAAACCCCAAATGAACACTGAAGCTTTCTTT.

This chain uses TRBV18 with TRBJ1-1, with D hard to call. V was shortened by 0 bases and J by 6 bases, with 11 bases between the two germline ends. CDR3 size: 14 residues. Germline V gives CDR1 KGHSH, CDR2 LQKENI. The DNA of the CDR3 is TGTGCCAGCTCACCACCGAACCACGGACCTGAAGCTTTCTTT. The encoded protein is CASSPPNHGPEAFF.

This clone turned up a few times. The chain recombines TRBV6-6 with TRBJ1-1; D gene unclear. Germline CDR1 and CDR2: MNHNY and SVGAGI (reference sequence). This CDR3 is 11 amino acids long. V was clipped by 6 bases and J by 6 bases, with 8 bases between them. The CDR3 region is CASRLSAEAFF. The DNA for the CDR3 is TGTGCCAGCAGGCTGTCGGCTGAAGCTTTCTTT.

J is TRBJ2-5 and V is TRBV6-5; D call uncertain. Matching the DNA end better, TRBJ2-7 makes the J call doubtful. Germline CDR1 MNHEY, CDR2 SVGAGI. The CDR3 covers 16 residues. The CDR3 loop is CASSYGVEAFGYEQYF. Here the CDR3 DNA reads TGTGCCAGCAGTTACGGTGTTGAGGCTTTTGGCTACGAGCAGTACTTC.

This clone came up a few times. The rearrangement links TRBV25-1 to TRBJ2-5, with unresolved D. V was pared by 5 bases and J by 1 base, with 8 bases between. The CDR3 has 13 residues. Germline CDR1 is MGHDK and CDR2 is SYGVNS. CDR3 loop: CASSPTLQETQYF. In DNA, the CDR3 is TGTGCCAGCAGTCCGACACTCCAAGAGACCCAGTACTTC.

This clone has ten or more counts. This chain uses TRBV11-1 with TRBJ1-1, with D unclear. This CDR3 comprises 15 residues. Trimming took off 2 bases at V and 0 bases at J, with 10 bases between the two ends. Germline lookup yields CDR1 SGHAT and CDR2 FQDESV (reference sequence). The CDR3 DNA follows: TGTGCCAGCAGCTTAATCCGGTACGTGAACACTGAAGCTTTCTTT. Translating it yields CASSLIRYVNTEAFF. Full variable domain (remainder filled in from reference TRBV11-1 and TRBJ1-1): EAEVAQSPRYKITEKSQAVAFWCDPISGHATLYWYRQILGQGPELLVQFQDESVVDDSQLPKDRFSAERLKGVDSTLKIQPAELGDSAMYLCASSLIRYVNTEAFFGQGTRLTVV.

This sequence joins TRBV11-2 and TRBJ2-2; no firm D call. The V end lost 3 bases, the J end lost 1 base, and 3 bases lay between the germline ends. The CDR3 is 13 amino acids. CDR1 is SGHAT, CDR2 FQNNGV, per germline. CDR3 bases: TGTGCCAGCAGCTTTCAGAACACCGGGGAGCTGTTTTTT. Translated: CASSFQNTGELFF.

The chain joins TRBV7-2 to TRBJ2-1; 8 bases match TRBD2. Trimming cost V 4 bases and J 0 bases; bases outside gene matches: 5. This CDR3 spans 16 amino acids. From germline, CDR1 is SGHTA and CDR2 FQGNSA. Here the CDR3 reads CASSSVAGSSYNEQFF. CDR3 sequence (DNA): TGTGCCAGCAGCTCCGTAGCGGGAAGCTCCTACAATGAGCAGTTCTTC.